Listed below are T cell receptor beta chains from one sample, sequenced in a study of T cell responses to AZD1222 COVID-19 vaccine. TCRdb's copy holds only in-frame clones and misses some; the assay was immunoSEQ multiplex PCR. In the table there are approximately 200,000 clones, 85% to 90% of which are singletons. The sample here was peripheral blood, taken on day 0 of MenACWY control vaccination. These TCRs come from an adult in good health. Each CDR3 is given with its conserved first and last residue. The D gene is left open where the match is weak. For some rows the clone size is stated as once, few or many, or as a class when expanded; others skip it.

>TRBJ1-2|TRBV25-1|TRBD1|12|.
TGTGCCAGCAGCGGGGACAGGGCTGGCTACACCTTC
CASSGDRAGYTF
>TRBJ2-1|TRBV5-1|.|14|.
TGCGCCAGCAGCTTGGGGGGCAGTTCTAATGAGCAGTTCTTC
CASSLGGSSNEQFF
>TRBJ1-1|TRBV3-1/TRBV3-2|.|15|.
TGTGCCAGCAGCCAAGATGGACAGAGGAACACTGAAGCTTTCTTT
CASSQDGQRNTEAFF
>TRBJ2-7|TRBV28|.|13|.
TGTGCCAGCAGTGTGCTGCTGGGGCGCGAGCAGTACTTC
CASSVLLGREQYF
>TRBJ2-7|TRBV11-2|.|13|.
TGTGCCAGCAGCCAAACAGGGACCTACGAGCAGTACTTC
CASSQTGTYEQYF
>TRBJ1-3|TRBV18|.|17|few
TGTGCCAGCTCACCACCCGCGGGGAGGATGTCTGGAAACACCATATATTTT
CASSPPAGRMSGNTIYF
>TRBJ2-3|TRBV9|TRBD2|16|.
TGTGCCAGCAGCGTAGCGTCTAGCGGGCCTCCAGATACGCAGTATTTT
CASSVASSGPPDTQYF
>TRBJ2-7|TRBV29-1|.|11|.
TGCAGCGTTGAAGGGCTCTACGAGCAGTACTTC
CSVEGLYEQYF
>TRBJ1-2|TRBV28|TRBD1|13|.
TGTGCCAGCAGATACCAGGGGGACTATGGCTACACCTTC
CASRYQGDYGYTF
>TRBJ1-2|TRBV7-2|.|15|.
TGTGCCAGCAGCTTGGCCGGACTTTTCGACTATGGCTACACCTTC
CASSLAGLFDYGYTF
>TRBJ2-7|TRBV5-1|.|12|once
TGCGCCAGCAGCTTGGCCGAGGGAATGCAGTACTTC
CASSLAEGMQYF
>TRBJ2-4|TRBV19|.|15|.
TGTGCCAGTACCTTAGCGGACGGCCTCCCGGGCATTCAGTACTTC
CASTLADGLPGIQYF
>TRBJ2-4|TRBV19|.|12|.
TGTGCCAGTAGTACACCACCAAACATTCAGTACTTC
CASSTPPNIQYF
>TRBJ2-1|TRBV3-1/TRBV3-2|.|16|.
TGTGCCAGCAGCCAATCAGGGGGGGGCTCCTACAATGAGCAGTTCTTC
CASSQSGGGSYNEQFF
>TRBJ2-2|TRBV6-5|.|14|.
TGTGCCAGCAGTTCTGAGGCGAACACCGGGGAGCTGTTTTTT
CASSSEANTGELFF
>TRBJ1-2|TRBV12-3/TRBV12-4|.|13|.
TGTGCCAGCAGCCGTCCCGATAACTATGGCTACACCTTC
CASSRPDNYGYTF
>TRBJ1-2|TRBV6-5|.|15|.
TGTGCCAGCAGTTCTCCGGGAACCCCAGGGGATGGCTACACCTTC
CASSSPGTPGDGYTF
>TRBJ2-3|TRBV29-1|.|11|.
TGCAGCGTTGGATTCACAGATACGCAGTATTTT
CSVGFTDTQYF
>TRBJ2-3|TRBV4-3|TRBD2|16|.
TGCGCCAGCAGCCAAGATCATGCTAGCGGGGCAGATACGCAGTATTTT
CASSQDHASGADTQYF
>TRBJ2-2|TRBV7-2|.|14|.
TGTGCCAGCAGTCCCCTTCAGGGCACCGGGGAGCTGTTTTTT
CASSPLQGTGELFF
>TRBJ2-3|TRBV30|.|14|.
TGTGCCTGGAGTATAAGGGCAAGCACAGATACGCAGTATTTT
CAWSIRASTDTQYF
>TRBJ2-7|TRBV28|TRBD1|15|.
TGTGCCAGCAGGCCGGGGACAGTATACACCTACGAGCAGTACTTC
CASRPGTVYTYEQYF